Following are 21 T cell receptor beta chains from one sample sequenced in a study of technical replicates of blood from a few donors. Data came from immunoSEQ multiplex PCR; TCRdb stores just in-frame clones and leaves some out. The sample includes tens of thousands of clones, 90% to 95% of them seen just once. The specimen was T cells isolated from PBMCs. The source of these receptors is a human donor in good health.

The chain combines TRBV2 with TRBJ1-1; D might be TRBD1 (6 bases). This CDR3 region has 15 residues. The germline V gene encodes CDR1 SNHLY and CDR2 FYNNEI. Trimming shortened V by 7 bases and J by 0 bases, and 15 bases separated the two germline ends. The CDR3 spells CASILGHFMNTEAFF. CDR3 nucleotide sequence: TGTGCCAGCATTCTGGGACATTTCATGAACACTGAAGCTTTCTTT.

This chain connects TRBV16 to TRBJ2-1; 7 bases map to TRBD2. Germline V CDR1 and CDR2: KGHSY, FQNENV. With V trimmed by 8 bases and J by 0 bases, 4 bases remained unmatched. This CDR3 is built from 14 residues. The CDR3 DNA is TGTGCCAGCGGGAGGGGCCGCTCCTACAATGAGCAGTTCTTC. Amino acid sequence: CASGRGRSYNEQFF. Using reference TRBV16 and TRBJ2-1 for the parts outside the CDR3, the full variable domain is GEEVAQTPKHLVRGEGQKAKLYCAPIKGHSYVFWYQQVLKNEFKFLISFQNENVFDETGMPKERFSAKCLPNSPCSLEIQATKLEDSAVYFCASGRGRSYNEQFFGPGTRLTVL.

The V gene is TRBV15, the J gene TRBJ1-5, with D possibly TRBD1 on 6 matching bases. The germline V gene has CDR1 LNHNV and CDR2 YYDKDF (reference sequence). The CDR3 covers 15 residues. The V end was cut by 3 bases, the J end by 2 bases, with 11 bases between. CDR3 sequence: CATSRERQGNQPQHF. The CDR3 bases are TGTGCCACCAGCAGGGAACGACAGGGCAATCAGCCCCAGCATTTT. The full variable domain, rest sourced from reference TRBV15 and TRBJ1-5, is DAMVIQNPRYQVTQFGKPVTLSCSQTLNHNVMYWYQQKSSQAPKLLFHYYDKDFNNEADTPDNFQSRRPNTSFCFLDIRSPGLGDTAMYLCATSRERQGNQPQHFGDGTRLSIL.

This clone has a handful of counts. The gene calls are TRBV7-9 and TRBJ2-7; D gene ambiguous. The CDR3 length is 12 residues. Deletions cut 1 base from V and 6 bases from J, with 7 bases between. Germline V gene data show CDR1 as SEHNR and CDR2 as FQNEAQ (reference sequence). The CDR3 loop is CASSLVALEQYF. The CDR3 nucleotides read TGTGCCAGCAGCTTAGTGGCCCTCGAGCAGTACTTC.

The chain has TRBV4-1 and TRBJ1-5; a possible D gene is TRBD1 (6 bases). Germline CDR1 is MGHRA and CDR2 is YSYEKL. The CDR3 is made up of 15 amino acids. Trimming left V 4 bases short and J 3 bases short, with 13 bases between. The CDR3 loop is CASSLTPGDNQPQHF. The CDR3 nucleotides read TGCGCCAGCAGCCTGACCCCAGGGGACAATCAGCCCCAGCATTTT.

The V and J genes are TRBV6-1 and TRBJ1-2; the D gene is possibly TRBD1 (5 bases). Germline V gives CDR1 MNHNS, CDR2 SASEGT. The CDR3 has 13 amino acids. Trimming cost V 5 bases and J 2 bases, with 9 bases left between them. This CDR3 reads CASSYAGNYGYTF. CDR3 in DNA: TGTGCCAGCAGTTATGCAGGGAACTATGGCTACACCTTC.

In regard to this clone: A junction end diverges from the germline sequence, so it may reflect a read error. The rearrangement uses TRBV5-8 and TRBJ2-2; 10 bases are shared with TRBD1. The CDR3 length is 14 residues. CDR1 and CDR2 from the germline V gene are SGHTS and YDEGEE. CDR3 loop: CASTLTGGIGELFF. CDR3 nucleotides: TGTGCCAGCACCTTGACAGGGGGCATCGGGGAGCTGTTTTTT.

This clone was counted once. The chain employs TRBV5-4 and TRBJ2-2; TRBD1 aligns across 10 bases. In germline, CDR1 is SGHNT, CDR2 YYREEE (reference sequence). Trimming took 6 bases from V and 7 from J; bases not matched to a gene: 15. The CDR3 has 17 residues. CDR3 in DNA: TGTGCCAGCACATCCTCCTATATGACAGGGGGCATCGGGGAGCTGTTTTTT. Translated: CASTSSYMTGGIGELFF. The entire variable domain, with the rest obtained from reference TRBV5-4 and TRBJ2-2, is as follows: ETGVTQSPTHLIKTRGQQVTLRCSSQSGHNTVSWYQQALGQGPQFIFQYYREEENGRGNFPPRFSGLQFPNYSSELNVNALELDDSALYLCASTSSYMTGGIGELFFGEGSRLTVL.

The chain employs TRBV11-3 and TRBJ1-3; tentative D call: TRBD1 (6 bases). Germline V gene sequence: CDR1 SGHNT, CDR2 YENEEA. The CDR3 extends over 13 amino acids. V lost 5 bases, J lost 4 bases, and 9 bases lay in between. The CDR3 coding sequence is TGTGCCAGCAGCGATACAGGGGGAAACACCATATATTTT. It yields the protein CASSDTGGNTIYF. Combining the CDR3 with reference TRBV11-3 and TRBJ1-3 gives the whole variable domain EAGVVQSPRYKIIEKKQPVAFWCNPISGHNTLYWYLQNLGQGPELLIRYENEEAVDDSQLPKDRFSAERLKGVDSTLKIQPAELGDSAVYLCASSDTGGNTIYFGEGSWLTVV.

This clone occurred once. Other DNA sequences within the sample encode an identical CDR3. The chain has TRBV7-9 and TRBJ2-1; TRBD2 matches 8 bases. This CDR3 is built from 15 residues. CDR1 and CDR2 (germline): SEHNR, FQNEAQ (reference sequence). V dropped 2 bases and J dropped 0; count of bases not matched to a gene: 0. The CDR3 reads CASSLSGGSYNEQFF. The CDR3 DNA reads as TGTGCCAGCAGCTTAAGCGGGGGCTCCTACAATGAGCAGTTCTTC.

This chain joins TRBV25-1 and TRBJ2-7; a weak D match, TRBD1 (6 bases). Germline-derived CDR1 and CDR2 are MGHDK and SYGVNS. This CDR3 region has 15 residues. The V end lost 2 bases, the J end lost 6 bases, and 17 bases lay between the germline ends. DNA of the CDR3: TGTGCCAGCAGTGAAAAGGCTACAGGGTCGGGCGAGCAGTACTTC. As protein: CASSEKATGSGEQYF.

The chain recombines TRBV5-4 with TRBJ2-7, with TRBD1 matching 9 bases. Germline V gene sequence: CDR1 SGHNT, CDR2 YYREEE (reference sequence). V lost 0 bases and J lost 2; bases outside the gene matches: 3. The CDR3 spans 15 residues. The CDR3 bases are TGTGCCAGCAGCTTGGGACAGGGGGGACCCTACGAGCAGTACTTC. Encoded protein: CASSLGQGGPYEQYF.

CDR3 sequence (DNA): TGCGCCAGCACCCGGGGAGGGGGCCAAGAGACCCAGTACTTC. Its translation: CASTRGGGQETQYF. The rearrangement uses TRBV5-1 and TRBJ2-5; D is perhaps TRBD2 (7 bases). The germline CDR1 and CDR2 sequences are SGHRS and YFSETQ. Trimming removed 6 bases at V and 1 base at J, with 13 bases between. The CDR3 runs to 14 residues. The complete variable domain, with remaining parts taken from reference TRBV5-1 and TRBJ2-5, reads KAGVTQTPRYLIKTRGQQVTLSCSPISGHRSVSWYQQTPGQGLQFLFEYFSETQRNKGNFPGRFSGRQFSNSRSEMNVSTLELGDSALYLCASTRGGGQETQYFGPGTRLLVL.

The chain uses TRBV28 and TRBJ1-4; D is possibly TRBD1 (6 bases). Germline V gene data show CDR1 as MDHEN and CDR2 as SYDVKM. CDR3 length: 18 residues. V dropped 1 base and J dropped 9 bases, with 24 bases sitting between them. The CDR3 is CASSLYSWGQKVRKKLFF. For the CDR3, the DNA is TGTGCCAGCAGTTTATATTCCTGGGGGCAAAAGGTTAGGAAAAAACTGTTTTTT.

The chain couples TRBV6-1 to TRBJ2-3; TRBD2 matches at 9 bases. Germline-derived CDR1 and CDR2 are MNHNS and SASEGT. Trimming at V came to 2 bases and at J to 15 bases, leaving 18 bases not matched to a gene. The CDR3 has 16 amino acids. CDR3 region: CASSEPAGRGGMPLYF. DNA for the CDR3: TGTGCCAGCAGTGAACCGGCGGGGCGGGGGGGGATGCCACTATATTTT.

This sequence joins TRBV29-1 and TRBJ2-1, with 11 nucleotides matching TRBD2. With V trimmed by 7 bases and J by 4 bases, 9 bases remained unmatched. Germline V gives CDR1 SQVTM, CDR2 ANQGSEA. There are 15 residues in the CDR3. CDR3 in amino acids: CSARPTSGIYNEQFF. The DNA of the CDR3 is TGCAGCGCCCGGCCGACTAGCGGGATTTACAATGAGCAGTTCTTC.

This sequence joins TRBV13 and TRBJ2-3; D is uncertain. CDR1 is PRHDT, CDR2 FYEKMQ, per germline (reference sequence). This CDR3 comprises 12 residues. The V and J ends lost 3 bases and 2 bases respectively, with 3 bases between them. CDR3 sequence reads: CASSFHTDTQYF. The CDR3 DNA sequence: TGTGCCAGCAGCTTCCACACAGATACGCAGTATTTT.

The rearrangement joins TRBV5-6 to TRBJ1-5; maybe TRBD1 (5 bases). CDR3 size: 16 residues. The V gene lost 4 bases and the J gene lost 0 bases, with 14 bases spanning the gap. Looked up from germline, CDR1 is SGHDT and CDR2 is YYEEEE. Written as DNA, the CDR3 is TGTGCCAGCAGCGCGGGGTGGGACTATAGCAATCAGCCCCAGCATTTT. Amino acid sequence: CASSAGWDYSNQPQHF.

This clone was seen only once. The chain couples TRBV6-1 to TRBJ2-5; D is perhaps TRBD2 (7 bases). This CDR3 has 16 residues. V lost 1 base, J lost 4 bases, and 16 bases lay in between. Germline CDR1 MNHNS, CDR2 SASEGT. The CDR3 spells CASSEVPGEGVETQYF. The CDR3 region has the DNA TGTGCCAGCAGTGAAGTTCCGGGGGAGGGGGTAGAGACCCAGTACTTC.

This sequence joins TRBV6-5 and TRBJ2-5; tentatively, D is TRBD2 (6 bases). There are 15 residues in the CDR3. Germline V gene data show CDR1 as MNHEY and CDR2 as SVGAGI. With 8 bases removed from V and 4 bases from J, the gap between germline ends came to 20 bases. The CDR3 sequence is CASGLSWGDRETQYF. The CDR3 nucleotides are TGTGCCAGCGGGTTGAGCTGGGGGGATCGAGAGACCCAGTACTTC.

This chain uses TRBV9 with TRBJ2-3, with D unresolved. V was pared by 0 bases and J by 6 bases, with 8 bases between. The CDR3 runs to 13 residues. Germline lookup yields CDR1 SGDLS and CDR2 YYNGEE. This CDR3 reads CASSVGALDTQYF. CDR3 nucleotide sequence: TGTGCCAGCAGCGTAGGAGCTCTGGATACGCAGTATTTT.